Following are 27 T cell receptor beta chains from one sample sequenced in a study of identical twins. TCRdb re-called the 5' RACE reads with MiXCR, one entry per CDR3 protein. The table has about 240,000 distinct CDR3 sequences, roughly 13% seen once; the top ten hold roughly 3.7%. The sample was also reused in another study, on yellow fever vaccine responses in identical twins.

Source material: memory (CD45RO+) T cells sorted from blood. The receptors here all came from a woman aged 18-29 years in good health.

This rearrangement joins TRBV7-2 to TRBJ2-7; 8 bases align to TRBD1. The CDR3 has 16 residues. Germline assignment: CDR1 SGHTA and CDR2 FQGNSA. V lost 5 bases to trimming and J lost 3 bases; unmatched junction nucleotides: 12. The CDR3 DNA follows: TGTGCCAGCAGCCCTTTAGGCTCAGGGGGCCTCTACGAGCAGTACTTC. It codes for CASSPLGSGGLYEQYF.

This clonotype has just a few counts. J is TRBJ1-2 and V is TRBV6-2 or TRBV6-3; a weak D match, TRBD1 (6 bases). The CDR3 consists of 14 residues. Trimming pared 5 bases from V and 2 bases from J, leaving 12 bases between. Per the germline V gene, CDR1 is MNHEY and CDR2 is SVGEGT. This CDR3 is CASSPWTDNYGYTF. The DNA for the CDR3 is TGTGCCAGCAGTCCTTGGACAGACAACTATGGCTACACCTTC.

This clonotype has only a few counts. The chain is built from TRBV29-1 and TRBJ2-3; D call uncertain. From germline, CDR1 is SQVTM and CDR2 ANQGSEA. Trimming pared 7 bases from V and 2 bases from J, leaving 16 bases between. The CDR3 consists of 14 residues. Here the CDR3 reads CSESRSLSTDTQYF. For the CDR3, the DNA is TGCAGCGAGTCGAGATCTTTATCCACAGATACGCAGTATTTT.

The V gene is TRBV7-9, the J gene TRBJ2-3; D might be TRBD1 or TRBD2, each matching 6 bases. CDR1 SEHNR and CDR2 FQNEAQ come from the germline V gene (reference sequence). The CDR3 runs 17 residues. V lost 1 base and J 1 base, leaving 15 bases between the germline ends. CDR3 in DNA: TGTGCCAGCAGCTTAGAGGGGGGACGACGCGGCACAGATACGCAGTATTTT. Amino acids: CASSLEGGRRGTDTQYF.

This clonotype came up many times. The chain combines TRBV2 with TRBJ2-5; D not certain. This CDR3 spans 12 amino acids. CDR1 SNHLY and CDR2 FYNNEI come from the germline V gene. V lost 4 bases and J 2 bases, leaving 5 bases between the germline ends. CDR3 coding DNA: TGTGCCAGCAGTGTCGAGCAAGAGACCCAGTACTTC. This sequence encodes CASSVEQETQYF. Drawing the rest from reference TRBV2 and TRBJ2-5, the complete variable domain is EPEVTQTPSHQVTQMGQEVILRCVPISNHLYFYWYRQILGQKVEFLVSFYNNEISEKSEIFDDQFSVERPDGSNFTLKIRSTKLEDSAMYFCASSVEQETQYFGPGTRLLVL.

This clonotype was detected ten times or more. The chain combines TRBV21-1 with TRBJ2-1; the D call TRBD1 from the table was never checked on the DNA. TRBV21-1 has pseudogene status. This CDR3 region has 15 residues. The CDR3, as DNA: TGTGCCAGCAGCAAACGGGGGCTAGCCTACAATGAGCAGTTCTTC. This sequence encodes CASSKRGLAYNEQFF.

This clonotype occurred a few times. This chain joins TRBV12-3 or TRBV12-4 and TRBJ1-5; TRBD1 agrees at 8 bases. This CDR3 is built from 13 residues. The V gene end was trimmed by 5 bases and the J gene end by 6 bases; junction bases not matched to a gene: 3. This CDR3 is CASSKTGVQPQHF. In DNA form, the CDR3 reads TGTGCCAGCAGTAAGACAGGGGTTCAGCCCCAGCATTTT.

In DNA, the CDR3 is TGTGCCAGCAGCTTAGCACCAGACAGGACCTACGAGCAGTACTTC. This codes for CASSLAPDRTYEQYF. The chain joins TRBV7-2 to TRBJ2-7; D possibly corresponds to TRBD1 (6 bases). The germline gives CDR1 SGHTA, CDR2 FQGNSA. The CDR3 runs 15 residues. Trimming removed 0 bases from V and 2 bases from J, with 11 bases in between.

This clonotype has only a few counts. The chain links TRBV24-1 to TRBJ2-2; D gene uncertain. The CDR3 is made up of 11 amino acids. V lost 10 bases to trimming and J lost 3 bases, with 5 bases between them. From germline, CDR1 is KGHDR and CDR2 SFDVKD. CDR3 sequence (DNA): TGTGCCACTAGGGACACCGGGGAGCTGTTTTTT. Its protein product is CATRDTGELFF.

This clonotype was found a few times. This chain connects TRBV10-3 to TRBJ2-7; D remains unclear. V was cut by 2 bases and J by 2 bases, with 4 bases left in between. The CDR3 extends over 12 amino acids. Per the germline V gene, CDR1 is ENHRY and CDR2 is SYGVKD. This chain's CDR3 is CAISEHAYEQYF. The CDR3 DNA reads TGTGCCATCAGTGAGCACGCCTACGAGCAGTACTTC.

There are many counts of this clonotype. The chain has TRBV10-3 and TRBJ2-1; no clear D gene. Germline-derived CDR1 and CDR2 are ENHRY and SYGVKD. Trimming removed 8 bases from V and 5 bases from J, with 10 bases in between. There are 12 residues in the CDR3. CDR3 in amino acids: CAIGSKNNEQFF. CDR3 nucleotides: TGTGCCATCGGGTCGAAAAACAATGAGCAGTTCTTC.

The V call is TRBV11-2, the J call TRBJ1-6, with D maybe TRBD1 (6 bases). The CDR3 consists of 18 residues. Deletions cut 4 bases from V and 0 bases from J, with 16 bases between. Germline assignment: CDR1 SGHAT and CDR2 FQNNGV. This CDR3 is CASSSTNRVSSYNSPLHF. CDR3 coding DNA: TGTGCCAGCAGCTCTACTAACAGGGTTAGCTCCTATAATTCACCCCTCCACTTT.

The rearrangement links TRBV20-1 to TRBJ2-7, with 13 bases that match TRBD2. The V and J ends lost 5 bases and 0 bases, in that order; junction bases with no gene match: 7. Germline CDR1 reads DFQATT; CDR2 reads SNEGSKA (reference sequence). The CDR3 consists of 16 residues. CDR3 amino acids: CSALGLAGEVSYEQYF. The CDR3 DNA is TGCAGTGCTTTAGGACTAGCGGGAGAAGTCTCCTACGAGCAGTACTTC.

This chain connects TRBV5-1 to TRBJ2-3; 7 bases line up with TRBD2. Germline CDR1 SGHRS, CDR2 YFSETQ. This CDR3 comprises 16 residues. With 0 bases clipped from V and 1 base from J, the junction kept 5 bases outside the gene matches. This CDR3 reads CASSLAGGSGTDTQYF. In nucleotides, the CDR3 is TGCGCCAGCAGCTTGGCCGGCGGGAGCGGCACAGATACGCAGTATTTT.

The J gene is TRBJ2-3, the V gene TRBV29-1; the D is unclear. Germline V lookup: CDR1 SQVTM, CDR2 ANQGSEA. The CDR3 loop spans 13 amino acids. Deletions cut 5 bases from V and 0 bases from J, with 9 bases between. The CDR3 coding sequence is TGCAGCGTTAATTATCGGAGCACAGATACGCAGTATTTT. Encoded protein: CSVNYRSTDTQYF.

As concerns this clonotype: A much larger clone lies one base from this, so it may be a read error. The rearrangement uses TRBV7-9 and TRBJ2-1; 8 nucleotides align to TRBD2. This CDR3 is built from 15 residues. In germline, CDR1 is SEHNR, CDR2 FQNEAQ (reference sequence). The CDR3 here is CASGLGAGDNNEQFF. Here the CDR3 DNA reads TGTGCCAGCGGCTTAGGAGCGGGGGATAACAATGAGCAGTTCTTC.

This clonotype has only a few counts. The chain couples TRBV15 to TRBJ2-6; weak D call: TRBD2 (6 bases). Germline assignment: CDR1 LNHNV and CDR2 YYDKDF (reference sequence). V was cut by 4 bases and J by 0 bases, with 28 bases left in between. This CDR3 is 22 amino acids long. The CDR3 region has the DNA TGTGCCACCAGCACCCCTTTCGGGGGAAGGACAATTCAGAGCTCTGGGGCCAACGTCCTGACTTTC. Amino acid sequence: CATSTPFGGRTIQSSGANVLTF.

The chain has TRBV12-3 or TRBV12-4 and TRBJ2-3; TRBD1 aligns across 9 bases. The CDR3 sequence is 18 residues long. Losses at the gene ends were 6 bases for V and 1 base for J; bases not matched to a gene: 14. The CDR3 reads CASRVGTGLVIGTDTQYF. The CDR3 DNA sequence: TGTGCCAGCAGGGTGGGGACAGGGCTAGTTATAGGCACAGATACGCAGTATTTT.

The chain joins TRBV18 to TRBJ2-7, with 10 positions matching TRBD1. Trimming took 6 bases from V and 3 from J; bases not matched to a gene: 8. Germline CDR1 KGHSH, CDR2 LQKENI. The CDR3 has 15 amino acids. The CDR3 region has the DNA TGTGCCAGCTCCCCCGTCCGGGACAGGGGCTACGAGCAGTACTTC. Amino acid sequence: CASSPVRDRGYEQYF.

The V call is TRBV12-3 or TRBV12-4, the J call TRBJ2-3; 11 bases are shared with TRBD2. The CDR3 is 15 residues long. The trim removed 6 bases at V and 4 bases at J, leaving 6 bases unmatched. Here the CDR3 reads CASRPSGGNADTQYF. The CDR3 DNA is TGTGCCAGCAGGCCTAGCGGGGGGAACGCAGATACGCAGTATTTT.

The rearrangement links TRBV19 to TRBJ2-1, with no clear D. The CDR3 covers 14 residues. Germline CDR1 and CDR2: LNHDA and SQIVND (reference sequence). Trimming pared 5 bases from V and 0 bases from J, leaving 8 bases between. CDR3 region: CASSPWGSYNEQFF. The CDR3 bases are TGTGCCAGTAGTCCCTGGGGCTCCTACAATGAGCAGTTCTTC.

This clonotype was counted ten times or more. This sequence joins TRBV3-1 and TRBJ2-1, with a possible D match to TRBD1 (5 bases). Trimming cost V 5 bases and J 8 bases, with 13 bases left between them. Looked up from germline, CDR1 is LGHDT and CDR2 is YNNKEL (reference sequence). This CDR3 region has 13 residues. The CDR3 loop reads CASSYRQSYEQFF. In DNA, the CDR3 is TGTGCCAGCAGCTATCGACAGTCCTATGAGCAGTTCTTC.

V usage is TRBV5-1 and J usage is TRBJ1-2; TRBD1 aligns across 11 bases. J lost 7 bases, V lost 4 bases, and 3 bases had no gene match. The CDR3 is 13 amino acids. The V gene's germline CDR1 is SGHRS and CDR2 YFSETQ. The CDR3 DNA sequence: TGCGCCAGCAGCGCGGGACAGGGGGGTGGCTACACCTTC. Its protein is CASSAGQGGGYTF.

V usage is TRBV5-1 and J usage is TRBJ2-1; TRBD1 is a possible D gene (6 bases). Germline V gene sequence: CDR1 SGHRS, CDR2 YFSETQ. V shed 4 bases and J shed 4 bases, with 18 bases lying between them. The CDR3 runs to 16 residues. CDR3 DNA: TGCGCCAGCAGCGTGGACAGTCTCTCCACGTACAATGAGCAGTTCTTC. It specifies CASSVDSLSTYNEQFF.

The rearrangement joins TRBV27 to TRBJ2-3; no reliable D call. Germline V gene data show CDR1 as MNHEY and CDR2 as SMNVEV (reference sequence). The CDR3 totals 14 residues. V lost 2 bases to trimming and J lost 3 bases, with 9 bases between them. This CDR3 reads CASSLEDSTDTQYF. CDR3 sequence (DNA): TGTGCCAGCAGTTTAGAGGATTCAACAGATACGCAGTATTTT.

This clonotype was recorded a few times. The V and J genes are TRBV18 and TRBJ2-3; 7 nucleotides align to TRBD1. CDR3 length equals 14 residues. Germline CDR1 reads KGHSH; CDR2 reads LQKENI. The V and J ends lost 3 bases and 4 bases, in that order; junction bases with no gene match: 4. The CDR3 nucleotides are TGTGCCAGCTCACCGGTGCAGGGGGCAGATACGCAGTATTTT. As protein: CASSPVQGADTQYF.

V gene TRBV20-1 combines with J gene TRBJ2-3, with TRBD2 matching 9 bases. J gave up 3 bases and V 6 bases, and 4 bases lay outside the gene matches. This CDR3 comprises 13 residues. From germline, CDR1 is DFQATT and CDR2 SNEGSKA (reference sequence). The CDR3 loop reads CSAGSGRTDTQYF. CDR3 nucleotides: TGCAGTGCCGGTAGCGGGAGAACAGATACGCAGTATTTT.